This T cell receptor beta chain was documented in a study of blood T cell repertoires in COVID-19. Study context: From the United States, Italy and Spain came samples of acute and convalescent COVID-19. T cells, B-cell-depleted T cells, or PBMCs supplied cDNA or gDNA.

Participants had their cohort set by participant-reported clinical history. CDR1 is SEHNR and CDR2 is FQNEAQ in the germline V gene (reference sequence). There are 15 residues in the CDR3. V lost 5 bases to trimming and J lost 8 bases; unmatched junction nucleotides: 13. In the original analysis: Cell counts per sample came from amplifying reference gene primers. The protocol was immunoSEQ multiplex PCR, while the TCRdb copy is restricted to in-frame clones and leaves out a portion. The V and J calls and clone size come from that table; D and trimming were worked out from the DNA. The table has about 380,000 clones, roughly 86% seen once.

This clonotype originated in a man aged 30 to 45 who had recovered from COVID-19. This chain links TRBV7-9 with TRBJ1-2; TRBD1 aligns across 8 bases. Sequencing was carried out using PBMCs or T cells enriched from blood (not recorded which). CDR3 DNA sequence: TGTGCCAGCAGCCGACCAGGGGGCGCGTCGGAAGGCTACACCTTC. Its protein is CASSRPGGASEGYTF.